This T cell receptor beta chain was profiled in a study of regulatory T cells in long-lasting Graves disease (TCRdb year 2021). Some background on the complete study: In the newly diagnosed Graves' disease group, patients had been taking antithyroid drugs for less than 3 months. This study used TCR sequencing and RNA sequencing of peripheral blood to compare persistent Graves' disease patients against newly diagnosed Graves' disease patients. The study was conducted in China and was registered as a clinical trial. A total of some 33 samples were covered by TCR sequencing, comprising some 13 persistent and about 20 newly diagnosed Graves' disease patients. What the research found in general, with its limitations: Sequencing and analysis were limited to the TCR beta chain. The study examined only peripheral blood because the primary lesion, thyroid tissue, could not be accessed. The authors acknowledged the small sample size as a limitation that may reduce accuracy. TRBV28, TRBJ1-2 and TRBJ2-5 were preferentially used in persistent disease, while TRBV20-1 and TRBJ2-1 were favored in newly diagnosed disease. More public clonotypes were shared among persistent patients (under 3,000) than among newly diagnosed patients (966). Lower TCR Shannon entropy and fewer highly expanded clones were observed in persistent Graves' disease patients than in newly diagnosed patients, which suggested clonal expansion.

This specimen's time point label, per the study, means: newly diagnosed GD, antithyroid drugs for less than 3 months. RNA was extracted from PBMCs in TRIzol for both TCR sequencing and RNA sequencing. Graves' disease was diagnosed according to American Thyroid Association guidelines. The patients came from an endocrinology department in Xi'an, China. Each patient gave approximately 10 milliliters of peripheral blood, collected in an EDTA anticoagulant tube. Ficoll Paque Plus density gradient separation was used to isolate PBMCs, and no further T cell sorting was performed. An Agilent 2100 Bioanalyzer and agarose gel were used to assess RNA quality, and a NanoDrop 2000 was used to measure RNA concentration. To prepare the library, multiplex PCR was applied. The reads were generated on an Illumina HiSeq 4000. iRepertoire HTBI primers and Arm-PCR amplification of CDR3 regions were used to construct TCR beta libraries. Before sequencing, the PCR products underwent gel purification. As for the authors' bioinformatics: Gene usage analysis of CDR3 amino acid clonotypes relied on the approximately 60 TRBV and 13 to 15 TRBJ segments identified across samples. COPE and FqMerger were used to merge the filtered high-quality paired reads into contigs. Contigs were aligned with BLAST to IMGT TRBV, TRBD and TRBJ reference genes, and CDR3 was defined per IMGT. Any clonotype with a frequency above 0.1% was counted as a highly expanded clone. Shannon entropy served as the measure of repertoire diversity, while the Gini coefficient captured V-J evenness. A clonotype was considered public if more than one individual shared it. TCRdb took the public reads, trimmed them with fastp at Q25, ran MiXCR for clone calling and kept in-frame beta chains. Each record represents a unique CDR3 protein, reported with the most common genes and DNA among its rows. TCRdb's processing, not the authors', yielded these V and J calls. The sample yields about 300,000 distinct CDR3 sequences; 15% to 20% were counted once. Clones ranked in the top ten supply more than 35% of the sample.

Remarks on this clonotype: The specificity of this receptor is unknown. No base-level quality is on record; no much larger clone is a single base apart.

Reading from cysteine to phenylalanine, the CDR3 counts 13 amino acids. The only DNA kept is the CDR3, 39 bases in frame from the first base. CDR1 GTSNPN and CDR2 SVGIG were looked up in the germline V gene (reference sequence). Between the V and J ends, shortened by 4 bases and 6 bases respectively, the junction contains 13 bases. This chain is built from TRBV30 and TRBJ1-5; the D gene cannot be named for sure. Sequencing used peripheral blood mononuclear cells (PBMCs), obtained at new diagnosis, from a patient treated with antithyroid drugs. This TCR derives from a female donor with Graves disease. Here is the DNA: TGTGCCTGGACTAAACGTTCAGGTCAGCCCCAGCATTTT. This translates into CAWTKRSGQPQHF.